This T cell receptor (beta chain) was captured by sequencing in a study of vaccination and CD4 T cells after COVID-19 (dated by TCRdb to the early 2020s). At the level of the whole study: Convalescent patients had a positive SARS-CoV-2 result on nasal swab PCR, and of these patients, several had mild disease and one had severe disease. Post-vaccine blood samples were collected a median of around 70 days after the second vaccine dose, ranging from roughly 14 to 241 days. In control cultures, a CEFX viral epitope pool was used as positive control, an HIV-1 Nef peptide pool was used as negative control, or no peptide was added. In ten to eleven COVID-19 convalescent patients and 4 infection-naive healthy vaccine recipients, the spike-specific CD4+ TCR repertoire before mRNA vaccination was compared with the repertoire after mRNA vaccination. The cultures were stimulated with overlapping spike peptide pools from SARS-CoV-2 and from the common cold coronaviruses HCoV-NL63, HCoV-OC43 and HCoV-229E. Participants received two doses of either the Pfizer-BioNTech BNT162b2 vaccine (n=8) or the Moderna mRNA-1273 vaccine (n=2). Six males and four females were included in the convalescent cohort, with two Hispanic individuals, seven Caucasians, two Asians and one multiracial person represented. Post-COVID blood samples from convalescent patients were collected a median of 101 days after diagnosis, with a range of roughly 35 to 170 days.

In the paper's terms, the treatment or condition label means: 10-day PBMC culture with coronavirus spike peptide pools or control peptides (ViraFEST assay). The ViraFEST assay, used in the study, expanded antigen-specific T cells with peptide pools and then identified the expanded clonotypes through TCR sequencing. The positive SARS-CoV-2 PCR tests of the convalescent patients were dated from March to December 2020, before the Alpha, Beta and Delta variants emerged in the United States. Each well held two million PBMCs cultured with approximately 9.2 ug/ml peptide pools in IMDM containing approximately 5% human AB serum and approximately 10 IU/ml IL-2. On days 3 and 7, half of the culture medium was replaced with fresh IL-2-containing medium. Once the cells had been in culture for around nine days, the EasySep CD4+ T cell isolation kit was used to isolate CD4+ T cells by negative selection. Ficoll-Paque Plus gradient centrifugation was used to isolate PBMCs from whole blood, and the isolated PBMCs were then either used fresh or cryopreserved at -140C. Culture conditions were generally each tested in triplicate wells.

Results and caveats for the whole study, not just this receptor: Only a relatively small number of convalescent patients were included in the study, and early timepoints following natural infection were not analyzed. The median count of SARS-CoV-2-reactive clonotypes went up from under 25 after infection to 35 to 40 after vaccination, although the change was not significant. In convalescent patients, nearly all vaccine-specific clones (304 of 307) were found to be mono-reactive for SARS-CoV-2 spike rather than cross-reactive with common cold coronaviruses. In convalescent patients, a median approximately 83% of post-vaccine SARS-CoV-2-reactive clones were detected only after vaccination, suggesting vaccine-specific priming.

Library preparation employed PCR. TCR sequencing of DNA from cultured CD4+ T cells used the Oncomine TCR Beta short-read assay at the Johns Hopkins FTIC core. The QIAamp micro DNA kit was used to extract genomic DNA from the cultured CD4+ T cells. Oncomine TCR Beta libraries made from cultured CD4+ T cells were pooled using unique dual indexes and sequenced on an Illumina iSeq 100. The study's processing was this. Non-productive sequences were removed, and CDR3s that did not start with C, did not end with F or W, or were shorter than 7 amino acids were discarded. Antigen-specific clonotypes were identified with the MANAFEST web application by comparing peptide-stimulated wells with reference and other culture wells. To be called positive, a clone needed an FDR below 0.05, an odds ratio above 5, and a productive frequency above 0.1% in at least two of three replicate wells. Cross-reactive clonotypes were defined as significantly expanded in both SARS-CoV-2 spike wells and at least one common cold coronavirus spike condition. Levenshtein distances (stringdist) and unrooted phylogenetic trees (ape) in R version 3.6.1 were used to assess CDR3 homology. TCRdb reran the public reads through fastp at Q25 and MiXCR, keeping productive beta chains. Rows are combined by CDR3 protein, so each entry shows the most common genes and DNA. TCRdb, not the authors, supplied the V and J calls. The sample table shows about 15,000 distinct CDR3 sequences, and roughly 50% are seen once. Jointly, the top ten make up approximately 13% of the sample.

From the germline V gene, CDR1 is SGHTA and CDR2 is FQGTGA. V is clipped by 1 base and J by 7 bases, and the sequence between their germline boundaries is 5 bases long. There are 13 amino acids in the CDR3, from cysteine to phenylalanine inclusive. Just the 39-base CDR3 DNA is kept, in frame starting at base 1. This clonotype is a singleton in its sample. Its cognate antigen has yet to be identified. Base-call qualities are not available, and no considerably larger clone is one nucleotide away. One read yields weak evidence. The V gene is TRBV7-3 and the J gene is TRBJ1-6, with the D gene not confidently named. The TCR originated in a human donor who had recovered from COVID-19. The sample comprised CD4+ T cells from blood, cultured in vitro. This receptor has the CDR3 CASSLSVNSPLHF. DNA sequence: TGTGCCAGCAGCTTAAGCGTAAATTCACCCCTCCACTTT.